The 32 T cell receptor beta chains given below trace back to one sample, sequenced in a study of blood T cell repertoires in COVID-19. Assay used: immunoSEQ multiplex PCR; TCRdb lists only in-frame clones, some missing. The sample records about 310,000 clones, 75% to 90% being singletons. Sequencing used peripheral blood. These receptors came from a man aged 18 to 29 with active or convalescent COVID-19.

The V call is TRBV4-1, the J call TRBJ1-5, with 9 bases aligning to TRBD1. CDR1 is MGHRA and CDR2 is YSYEKL in the germline V gene. The CDR3 runs 14 residues. V lost 0 bases to trimming and J lost 13 bases; unmatched junction nucleotides: 7. In nucleotides, the CDR3 is TGCGCCAGCAGCCAAGATATGGGACAGGGACCGCAGCATTTT. It is translated as CASSQDMGQGPQHF.

V is TRBV9 and J is TRBJ2-1, with 8 bases matching TRBD2. From germline, CDR1 is SGDLS and CDR2 YYNGEE. This CDR3 has 15 amino acids. Unmatched junction bases numbered 3, after V lost 2 bases and J lost 2 bases. The CDR3 sequence is CASSVPAGAYNEQFF. The CDR3 nucleotides read TGTGCCAGCAGCGTTCCAGCGGGGGCCTACAATGAGCAGTTCTTC.

The rearrangement joins TRBV18 to TRBJ2-7, with TRBD1 matching over 9 bases. There are 15 residues in the CDR3. V dropped 3 bases and J dropped 5; count of bases not matched to a gene: 8. Germline V gene sequence: CDR1 KGHSH, CDR2 LQKENI. CDR3 nucleotides: TGTGCCAGCTCACCGACCGGGACAGGGCAAGACGAGCAGTACTTC. Its protein is CASSPTGTGQDEQYF. Complete variable domain (other parts from reference TRBV18 and TRBJ2-7): NAGVMQNPRHLVRRRGQEARLRCSPMKGHSHVYWYRQLPEEGLKFMVYLQKENIIDESGMPKERFSAEFPKEGPSILRIQQVVRGDSAAYFCASSPTGTGQDEQYFGPGTRLTVT.

The chain uses TRBV5-5 and TRBJ2-7, with D maybe TRBD1 (6 bases). The V end was cut by 4 bases, the J end by 1 base, with 9 bases between. Germline lookup yields CDR1 SGHKS and CDR2 YYEKEE (reference sequence). This CDR3 contains 13 residues. The CDR3: CASSTGQSYEQYF. In nucleotides, the CDR3 is TGTGCCAGCAGCACCGGACAGTCCTACGAGCAGTACTTC.

The chain links TRBV2 to TRBJ2-3, with 15 bases matching TRBD2. This CDR3 is 15 amino acids long. CDR1 and CDR2 (germline): SNHLY, FYNNEI. Trimming took 3 bases from V and 14 from J; bases not matched to a gene: 9. Here the CDR3 reads CASSDWTSGRGGPYF. CDR3 nucleotide sequence: TGTGCCAGCAGTGACTGGACTAGCGGGAGGGGCGGGCCGTATTTT.

This chain connects TRBV5-6 to TRBJ1-2; no reliable D call. The germline V and J ends were trimmed by 0 bases and 2 bases, with 8 bases remaining between them. Per the germline V gene, CDR1 is SGHDT and CDR2 is YYEEEE. This CDR3 contains 14 residues. CDR3 sequence: CASSLGRGNYGYTF. CDR3 DNA sequence: TGTGCCAGCAGCTTGGGACGGGGAAACTATGGCTACACCTTC.

This sequence joins TRBV7-7 and TRBJ2-2; D is undetermined. In germline, CDR1 is SSHAT, CDR2 FNYEAQ (reference sequence). The CDR3 is made up of 13 amino acids. The V and J ends lost 5 bases and 8 bases respectively, with 12 bases between them. CDR3 sequence (DNA): TGTGCCAGCAGCAGCGACGCTGTTGGGGAGCTGTTTTTT. Protein: CASSSDAVGELFF. The whole variable domain, filled in from reference TRBV7-7 and TRBJ2-2, reads GAGVSQSPRYKVTKRGQDVTLRCDPISSHATLYWYQQALGQGPEFLTYFNYEAQPDKSGLPSDRFSAERPEGSISTLTIQRTEQRDSAMYRCASSSDAVGELFFGEGSRLTVL.

This chain connects TRBV28 to TRBJ1-5, with 7 positions matching TRBD1. After removal of 4 bases from V and 1 base from J, the junction contained 7 bases not matched to a gene. Germline V gives CDR1 MDHEN, CDR2 SYDVKM. This CDR3 has 16 residues. The chain's CDR3 is CASSSEGAPSNQPQHF. The CDR3 DNA reads TGTGCCAGCAGTTCAGAGGGGGCCCCGAGCAATCAGCCCCAGCATTTT.

In its sample, this clone was seen a few times. The V and J genes are TRBV24-1 and TRBJ1-2, with a weak D call TRBD1 (6 bases). Germline V lookup: CDR1 KGHDR, CDR2 SFDVKD. Between the trimmed V and J ends, which lost 3 bases and 10 bases, there was a span of 14 bases. The CDR3 is made up of 13 amino acids. The CDR3 DNA reads TGTGCCACCAGTGATCGGATAAACAGGGTCTACACCTTC. Translated: CATSDRINRVYTF.

This clone was counted only a few times. The V call is TRBV4-1, the J call TRBJ1-4, with D possibly being TRBD1 (6 bases). V lost 2 bases and J 0 bases, leaving 13 bases between the germline ends. Germline lookup yields CDR1 MGHRA and CDR2 YSYEKL. The CDR3 has 17 residues. The CDR3 protein is CASSQWGRQATNEKLFF. CDR3 DNA sequence: TGCGCCAGCAGCCAATGGGGGAGACAGGCAACTAATGAAAAACTGTTTTTT.

This chain joins TRBV27 and TRBJ1-4; D is uncertain. Germline V lookup: CDR1 MNHEY, CDR2 SMNVEV (reference sequence). The CDR3 has 14 residues. The V end lost 6 bases, the J end lost 7 bases, and 15 bases lay between the germline ends. The CDR3 coding sequence is TGTGCCAGCAGGATTGGTCATTCGAGTGAAAAACTGTTTTTT. Amino acids: CASRIGHSSEKLFF.

This chain uses TRBV6-5 with TRBJ1-1; D is ambiguous. V lost 0 bases, J lost 0 bases, and 8 bases lay in between. This CDR3 is 15 amino acids long. Germline V lookup: CDR1 MNHEY, CDR2 SVGAGI. The CDR3 loop reads CASSYSSTLNTEAFF. CDR3 sequence (DNA): TGTGCCAGCAGTTACTCTTCGACTTTGAACACTGAAGCTTTCTTT.

V is TRBV18 and J is TRBJ2-2; D is unresolved. The CDR3 consists of 14 residues. The V end was cut by 6 bases, the J end by 4 bases, with 12 bases between. Germline CDR1 KGHSH, CDR2 LQKENI. CDR3 DNA: TGTGCCAGCTCTCGACTCGTAGGCACCGGGGAGCTGTTTTTT. This gives the protein CASSRLVGTGELFF.

The rearrangement uses TRBV3-1 (or the pseudogene TRBV3-2) and TRBJ2-1; 11 nucleotides line up with TRBD2. CDR3 size: 17 residues. Germline V gives CDR1 LGHDT, CDR2 YNNKEL (reference sequence). After removal of 2 bases from V and 9 bases from J, the junction contained 12 bases not matched to a gene. The CDR3 here is CASSQWTGTSGLVEQFF. The CDR3 coding sequence is TGTGCCAGCAGCCAATGGACCGGGACTAGCGGTTTAGTTGAGCAGTTCTTC.

The chain links TRBV6-4 to TRBJ2-7; tentative D call: TRBD1 (5 bases). The CDR3 length is 15 residues. Germline-derived CDR1 and CDR2 are MRHNA and SNTAGT. Trimming stripped 2 bases from V and 5 bases from J, with 16 bases between. CDR3 coding DNA: TGTGCCAGCAGTGACGGTTTCAGGGTCTGGAACGAGCAGTACTTC. It encodes CASSDGFRVWNEQYF.

In this sample, this clone turned up once. The V call is TRBV7-2, the J call TRBJ1-6; 7 bases line up with TRBD1. The CDR3 runs 14 residues. Germline lookup yields CDR1 SGHTA and CDR2 FQGNSA. Unmatched junction bases numbered 2, after V lost 1 base and J lost 8 bases. The CDR3 loop reads CASSLDRGYSPLHF. The CDR3 DNA sequence: TGTGCCAGCAGCTTAGACAGGGGTTATTCACCCCTCCACTTT.

This chain joins TRBV7-9 and TRBJ1-4, with D hard to call. Between the trimmed V and J ends, which lost 1 base and 11 bases, there was a span of 8 bases. The CDR3 loop spans 12 amino acids. CDR1 is SEHNR, CDR2 FQNEAQ, per germline (reference sequence). The DNA for the CDR3 is TGTGCCAGCAGCTTAGACAGTCCCAAACTGTTTTTT. It is translated as CASSLDSPKLFF.

This clone was counted a few times. The genes are TRBV19 and TRBJ1-5; TRBD1 matches at 8 bases. CDR1 and CDR2 from the germline V gene are LNHDA and SQIVND (reference sequence). The CDR3 has 13 amino acids. Trimming removed 6 bases from V and 2 bases from J; junction bases left unmatched: 0. CDR3 residues: CASRDRGNQPQHF. Written as DNA, the CDR3 is TGTGCCAGTAGGGACAGGGGCAATCAGCCCCAGCATTTT.

The J gene is TRBJ2-3, the V gene TRBV10-1; 10 positions match TRBD2. Germline assignment: CDR1 WNHNN and CDR2 SYGVQD (reference sequence). With V trimmed by 0 bases and J by 3 bases, 9 bases remained unmatched. The CDR3 loop spans 18 amino acids. CDR3 amino acids: CASSESGLAGELTDTQYF. The DNA for the CDR3 is TGCGCCAGCAGTGAGTCGGGGCTAGCGGGGGAACTTACAGATACGCAGTATTTT.

With regard to this clone: At the DNA level, this CDR3 is encoded by other sequences in the same sample as well. This chain connects TRBV11-2 to TRBJ2-1, with 9 bases identical to TRBD2. Germline CDR1 is SGHAT and CDR2 is FQNNGV. Trimming removed 0 bases from V and 10 bases from J; junction bases left unmatched: 10. This CDR3 has 16 residues. This CDR3 is CASSLDMAGGRGEQFF. CDR3 sequence (DNA): TGTGCCAGCAGCTTAGATATGGCGGGGGGGCGAGGGGAGCAGTTCTTC.

The chain employs TRBV7-8 and TRBJ2-3; 8 positions agree with TRBD2. The germline gives CDR1 SGHVS, CDR2 FQNEAQ. With 5 bases clipped from V and 6 bases from J, the junction kept 10 bases outside the gene matches. This CDR3 region has 15 residues. The CDR3 sequence is CASSGEAGVFDTQYF. The CDR3 DNA sequence: TGTGCCAGCAGCGGAGAAGCGGGAGTTTTTGATACGCAGTATTTT.

This chain links TRBV24-1 with TRBJ2-2; 7 bases map to TRBD2. Germline-derived CDR1 and CDR2 are KGHDR and SFDVKD. Losses at the gene ends were 9 bases for V and 6 bases for J; bases not matched to a gene: 6. The CDR3 loop spans 13 amino acids. Here the CDR3 DNA reads TGTGCCACCGGACTAGGCGTCGCCGGGGAGCTGTTTTTT. The encoded protein is CATGLGVAGELFF.

This clone has just one count. This chain connects TRBV5-1 to TRBJ1-6; 10 bases match TRBD1. The CDR3 covers 16 residues. Germline V CDR1 and CDR2: SGHRS, YFSETQ. The V segment lost 2 bases and the J segment 7 bases; nucleotides outside the gene matches: 6. The CDR3 loop reads CASSFGDRGQNSPLHF. The CDR3 DNA is TGCGCCAGCAGCTTCGGGGACAGGGGACAGAATTCACCCCTCCACTTT.

The chain carries TRBV2 and TRBJ1-1; the D gene is possibly TRBD1 (6 bases). CDR1 is SNHLY, CDR2 FYNNEI, per germline. The CDR3 is made up of 14 amino acids. V lost 4 bases and J 0 bases, leaving 9 bases between the germline ends. The CDR3 nucleotides are TGTGCCAGCAGTGTTCAGGGGCTGAACACTGAAGCTTTCTTT. It codes for CASSVQGLNTEAFF.

The rearrangement links TRBV10-3 to TRBJ2-1; D unresolved. CDR3 length: 14 residues. Germline V CDR1 and CDR2: ENHRY, SYGVKD. Trimming took off 4 bases at V and 3 bases at J, with 10 bases between the two ends. CDR3 DNA: TGTGCCATCAGTGGGCAGCGCCTCTACAATGAGCAGTTCTTC. Protein product: CAISGQRLYNEQFF.

The CDR3 nucleotides are TGTGCCAGCTCTCTAAGGACAGCCGAAGCTTTCTTT. This codes for CASSLRTAEAFF. The J gene is TRBJ1-1, the V gene TRBV18, with D perhaps matching TRBD1 (6 bases). The germline V gene encodes CDR1 KGHSH and CDR2 LQKENI. Between the trimmed V and J ends, which lost 6 bases and 8 bases, there was a span of 13 bases. The CDR3 spans 12 residues.

This chain joins TRBV6-6 and TRBJ2-1, with 7 bases aligning to TRBD2. V lost 5 bases, J lost 0 bases, and 10 bases stayed unmatched. The CDR3 length is 17 residues. From germline, CDR1 is MNHNY and CDR2 SVGAGI (reference sequence). CDR3 sequence: CASSPLIRGSSYNEQFF. Written as DNA, the CDR3 is TGTGCCAGCAGTCCCCTCATACGCGGGAGCTCCTACAATGAGCAGTTCTTC.

The gene calls are TRBV3-1 (or the pseudogene TRBV3-2) and TRBJ2-5; 8 nucleotides match TRBD2. The junction had 9 bases not matched to a gene; V was cut back by 4 bases and J by 5 bases. Germline V lookup: CDR1 LGHDT, CDR2 YNNKEL (reference sequence). The CDR3 runs 15 residues. The CDR3 nucleotides read TGTGCCAGCAGCCCACCCGGGACTAGTGTTGAGACCCAGTACTTC. Amino acid sequence: CASSPPGTSVETQYF.

The chain joins TRBV27 to TRBJ2-7; no clear D. The CDR3 is made up of 14 amino acids. CDR1 and CDR2 from the germline V gene are MNHEY and SMNVEV (reference sequence). Trimming took off 3 bases at V and 2 bases at J, with 11 bases between the two ends. The CDR3 bases are TGTGCCAGCAGTTTCCAGTACAGAACCTACGAGCAGTACTTC. The encoded protein is CASSFQYRTYEQYF.

On this clone: The sample holds other DNA sequences that translate to the same CDR3. The rearrangement joins TRBV5-1 to TRBJ1-1; D unresolved. V lost 0 bases to trimming and J lost 1 base, with 10 bases between them. The CDR3 covers 15 residues. The germline V gene has CDR1 SGHRS and CDR2 YFSETQ. Here the CDR3 DNA reads TGCGCCAGCAGCTTGGGAGGAGCGGGGAACACTGAAGCTTTCTTT. It is translated as CASSLGGAGNTEAFF.

This rearrangement joins TRBV5-5 to TRBJ1-5, with 7 positions matching TRBD1. Germline V lookup: CDR1 SGHKS, CDR2 YYEKEE (reference sequence). With V trimmed by 3 bases and J by 5 bases, 5 bases remained unmatched. The CDR3 runs 14 residues. The CDR3 bases are TGTGCCAGCAGCTCACAGGGGAAGGATCAGCCCCAGCATTTT. Its protein is CASSSQGKDQPQHF.

The genes are TRBV7-8 and TRBJ1-5, with a weak D call TRBD1 (6 bases). V dropped 3 bases and J dropped 3 bases, with 12 bases sitting between them. This CDR3 spans 15 amino acids. Germline V lookup: CDR1 SGHVS, CDR2 FQNEAQ. This CDR3 reads CASSFQGQHNQPQHF. The CDR3 nucleotides read TGTGCCAGCAGCTTTCAGGGGCAACACAATCAGCCCCAGCATTTT.